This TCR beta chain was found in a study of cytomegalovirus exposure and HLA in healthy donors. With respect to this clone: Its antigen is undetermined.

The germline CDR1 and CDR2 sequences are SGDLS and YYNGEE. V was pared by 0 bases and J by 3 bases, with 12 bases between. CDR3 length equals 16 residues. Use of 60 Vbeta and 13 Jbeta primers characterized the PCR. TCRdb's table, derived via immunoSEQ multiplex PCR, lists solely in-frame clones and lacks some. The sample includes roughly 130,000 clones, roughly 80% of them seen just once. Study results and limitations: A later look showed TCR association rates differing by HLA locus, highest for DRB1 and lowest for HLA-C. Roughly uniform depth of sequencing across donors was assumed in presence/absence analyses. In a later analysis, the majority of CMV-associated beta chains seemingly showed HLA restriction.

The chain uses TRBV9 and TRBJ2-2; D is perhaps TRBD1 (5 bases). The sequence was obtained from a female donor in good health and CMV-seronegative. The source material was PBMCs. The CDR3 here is CASSVGAGKDTGELFF. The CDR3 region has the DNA TGTGCCAGCAGCGTAGGAGCAGGGAAGGACACCGGGGAGCTGTTTTTT.